These 10 T cell receptor beta chains were all obtained from the same sample, sequenced in a study of identifying expanded T cells in peripheral blood. Libraries were prepared by immunoSEQ multiplex PCR; TCRdb keeps only in-frame clonotypes and omits some of them. Among roughly 96,000 clones listed, approximately 91% were seen once. The sample consisted of blood. The receptors here all came from a person aged 18 to 70 in good health.

The count of this clone is one. This chain links TRBV25-1 with TRBJ2-7; D call uncertain. Germline V CDR1 and CDR2: MGHDK, SYGVNS. The CDR3 is 13 amino acids. V was trimmed by 10 bases and J by 5 bases, leaving 18 bases between them. CDR3 sequence (DNA): TGTGCCACTATCTCTGGGGTATTCGACGAGCAGTACTTC. Protein sequence: CATISGVFDEQYF.

The CDR3 loop reads CASRAAGRGLFGYTF. Written as DNA, the CDR3 is TGTGCCAGCAGGGCGGCTGGCAGGGGGCTATTTGGCTACACCTTC. The V and J genes are TRBV28 and TRBJ1-2; 8 bases map to TRBD1. CDR3 length: 15 amino acids. With 6 bases clipped from V and 7 bases from J, the junction kept 13 bases outside the gene matches. Germline CDR1 reads MDHEN; CDR2 reads SYDVKM.

This clone appeared once. This chain joins TRBV5-1 and TRBJ1-1, with no clear D. The V end lost 2 bases, the J end lost 0 bases, and 14 bases lay between the germline ends. Germline V gives CDR1 SGHRS, CDR2 YFSETQ. The CDR3 is made up of 16 amino acids. The chain's CDR3 is CASSFSAPTLNTEAFF. CDR3 coding DNA: TGCGCCAGCAGCTTTTCGGCACCTACCCTGAACACTGAAGCTTTCTTT.

The CDR3 sequence is CASSVGVGPGEAFF. The CDR3 nucleotides are TGTGCCAGCAGCGTAGGGGTGGGCCCTGGTGAAGCTTTCTTT. The chain has TRBV9 and TRBJ1-1, with D uncertain. Between the trimmed V and J ends, which lost 0 bases and 7 bases, there was a span of 13 bases. In germline, CDR1 is SGDLS, CDR2 YYNGEE. This CDR3 is built from 14 residues. The complete variable domain, with remaining parts taken from reference TRBV9 and TRBJ1-1, reads DSGVTQTPKHLITATGQRVTLRCSPRSGDLSVYWYQQSLDQGLQFLIQYYNGEERAKGNILERFSAQQFPDLHSELNLSSLELGDSALYFCASSVGVGPGEAFFGQGTRLTVV.

This clone was seen only a few times. Its ends do not fully match the called genes, so a read error is possible. The V and J genes are TRBV6-6 and TRBJ1-6; 8 bases map to TRBD1. CDR1 and CDR2 (germline): MNHNY, SVGAGI (reference sequence). This CDR3 comprises 14 residues. CDR3 DNA sequence: TGTGCCAGCAGGGACAGGGAGATATCCCCCCAGAGTGTTTTT. Translated: CASRDREISPQSVF.

J is TRBJ1-5 and V is TRBV13, with D tentatively TRBD1 (6 bases). The CDR3 sequence is 14 residues long. V was pared by 5 bases and J by 3 bases, with 11 bases between. The germline gives CDR1 PRHDT, CDR2 FYEKMQ (reference sequence). This chain's CDR3 is CASSIGQFNQPQHF. The CDR3 DNA reads as TGTGCCAGCAGCATCGGACAGTTCAATCAGCCCCAGCATTTT.

The chain recombines TRBV4-1 with TRBJ1-5, with TRBD1 matching over 7 bases. Germline trimming cut 0 bases from V and 5 bases from J; bases unmatched to any gene: 7. The CDR3 loop spans 16 amino acids. Germline CDR1 reads MGHRA; CDR2 reads YSYEKL. CDR3 amino acids: CASSQDSSQGYQPQHF. CDR3 nucleotide sequence: TGCGCCAGCAGCCAAGACTCCTCACAGGGGTATCAGCCCCAGCATTTT.

The chain is built from TRBV9 and TRBJ2-7, with unresolved D. The CDR3 loop spans 17 amino acids. Germline loops: CDR1 SGDLS, CDR2 YYNGEE. Trimming removed 4 bases at V and 0 bases at J, with 20 bases between. CDR3 nucleotide sequence: TGTGCCAGCAGCCCCACCGCCCTAGAGGCGTACTCCTACGAGCAGTACTTC. The encoded protein is CASSPTALEAYSYEQYF.

This clone was recorded a few times. The V gene is TRBV6-5, the J gene TRBJ1-6; TRBD1 agrees at 10 bases. V lost 5 bases to trimming and J lost 7 bases; unmatched junction nucleotides: 5. The CDR3 loop spans 15 amino acids. Germline V CDR1 and CDR2: MNHEY, SVGAGI. In nucleotides, the CDR3 is TGTGCCAGCAGTCTCGGGACAGGGGCCAATTCACCCCTCCACTTT. This gives the protein CASSLGTGANSPLHF.

This clone was found a few times. CDR3 loop: CAWSVGGGNQPQHF. The DNA of the CDR3 is TGTGCCTGGAGTGTAGGGGGAGGCAATCAGCCCCAGCATTTT. The V and J genes are TRBV30 and TRBJ1-5; D is possibly TRBD1 (6 bases). The CDR3 loop spans 14 amino acids. Trimming took off 0 bases at V and 2 bases at J, with 8 bases between the two ends. Germline values: CDR1 GTSNPN, CDR2 SVGIG (reference sequence). The entire variable domain, with the rest obtained from reference TRBV30 and TRBJ1-5, is as follows: SQTIHQWPATLVQPVGSPLSLECTVEGTSNPNLYWYRQAAGRGLQLLFYSVGIGQISSEVPQNLSASRPQDRQFILSSKKLLLSDSGFYLCAWSVGGGNQPQHFGDGTRLSIL.